These 6 T cell receptor beta chains were sequenced from one sample in a study of blood T cell repertoires in COVID-19. Libraries were prepared by immunoSEQ multiplex PCR; TCRdb keeps only in-frame clonotypes and omits some of them. This repertoire shows fewer than 300,000 clones, 75% to 85% found once; its top ten account for 5% to 6.5%. Sequencing used peripheral blood. The receptors originated from a man aged 45-65 years with active or convalescent COVID-19.

Regarding this clone: In the same sample, other DNA sequences code for this CDR3. The chain uses TRBV29-1 and TRBJ1-1; the D gene is possibly TRBD1 (6 bases). Per germline, CDR1 SQVTM and CDR2 ANQGSEA. With 4 bases removed from V and 1 base from J, the gap between germline ends came to 10 bases. The CDR3 has 13 amino acids. In nucleotides, the CDR3 is TGCAGCGTTGCAGGACAGAGGAACACTGAAGCTTTCTTT. It is translated as CSVAGQRNTEAFF.

A few counts support this clone. This sequence joins TRBV19 and TRBJ1-5; 7 bases line up with TRBD1. The V gene end was trimmed by 8 bases and the J gene end by 5 bases; junction bases not matched to a gene: 6. The CDR3 consists of 13 residues. CDR1 LNHDA and CDR2 SQIVND come from the germline V gene (reference sequence). The CDR3: CASGDSLDQPQHF. The CDR3 nucleotides are TGTGCCAGTGGGGACAGTTTAGATCAGCCCCAGCATTTT.

As DNA, the CDR3 is TGTGCCAGCAGCTTGCAGCCTAGCGTATTTGACTATGGCTACACCTTC. It specifies CASSLQPSVFDYGYTF. V gene TRBV11-3 combines with J gene TRBJ1-2; D unclear. Trimming shortened V by 3 bases and J by 3 bases, and 17 bases separated the two germline ends. Germline V CDR1 and CDR2: SGHNT, YENEEA. This CDR3 is 16 amino acids long.

The chain uses TRBV29-1 and TRBJ2-3; 8 bases match TRBD2. Germline CDR1 is SQVTM and CDR2 is ANQGSEA. This CDR3 has 13 residues. J gave up 5 bases and V 3 bases, and 4 bases lay outside the gene matches. The CDR3 loop reads CSVDGRAVDTQYF. The CDR3 coding sequence is TGCAGCGTTGACGGGAGGGCCGTAGATACGCAGTATTTT.

The genes are TRBV5-6 and TRBJ2-1; 9 bases match TRBD2. V shed 6 bases and J 6 bases; nucleotides not matched to a gene: 7. The CDR3 contains 14 residues. Germline loops: CDR1 SGHDT, CDR2 YYEEEE. This CDR3 reads CASTLGGRGNEQFF. CDR3 sequence (DNA): TGTGCCAGCACCCTCGGCGGGAGGGGCAATGAGCAGTTCTTC.

The chain uses TRBV11-2 and TRBJ1-6; possibly TRBD1 for D (5 bases). The CDR3 is 15 residues long. Looked up from germline, CDR1 is SGHAT and CDR2 is FQNNGV. With 0 bases removed from V and 10 bases from J, the gap between germline ends came to 13 bases. In DNA form, the CDR3 reads TGTGCCAGCAGCTTAGAGGGTTGGGGGGACTCACCCCTCCACTTT. Amino acids: CASSLEGWGDSPLHF.